The entry below describes one TCR beta chain. Its target antigen remains unknown. Per-nucleotide qualities are absent, and no much larger clonotype sits a single base away. The data originate from a study of CD8+CD57+ T cells in acquired aplastic anemia listed by TCRdb under 2018. General notes on the study: Extracted DNA from sorted CD4+ and CD8+ cells averaged 3.2 ug, ranging from roughly 0.2 to 30 ug. CD8+CD57+ expansion was defined as frequency above the mean frequency observed in healthy subjects. General findings and caveats noted by the study authors: CD8+ Simpson's diversity did not differ significantly between patients and healthy controls (P=0.060). Around 30 CD8+ CDR3 sequences were shared between patients and controls but appeared highly expressed in patients and within their immunodominant clones.

The CDR3 runs 14 residues from the cysteine to the phenylalanine. Of all the DNA, just the CDR3 is kept, 42 bases in frame from base 1. Trimming takes 1 base from V and 3 bases from J, and the germline ends sit 9 bases apart. Taken from the germline V gene (reference sequence), the CDR1 and CDR2 loops are LNHNV and YYDKDF. Profiling of TCR beta VDJ combinations and CDR3 sequences used genomic DNA as the template. TCR repertoire sequencing was run on an Illumina HiSeq 2000. On the study's bioinformatics: Repertoire assessment relied on Simpson's diversity index, CDR3 size and DJ length profiles, and TRBV/TRBJ rearrangement plots. The most abundant DNA sequence in the deep sequencing data was taken as the immunodominant clone. CDR3 amino acid sequences were checked for sharing across subjects and were also compared against the VDJdb database and published repertoires. Using fastp at Q25 and MiXCR, TCRdb reprocessed the public reads and kept productive beta chains. When rows share a CDR3 protein, they turn into one entry using the most common DNA and genes. TCRdb, rather than the study authors, made the V and J calls. This sample comprises over 150,000 distinct CDR3 sequences, roughly 50% of them detected only once. The ten largest clones capture 13% of the sample.

Expansion of CD8+CD57+ cells had been shown by flow cytometry in the patients chosen for sequencing. Every patient had a diagnosis of severe acquired aplastic anemia based on International Study of Aplastic Anemia and Agranulocytosis and Camitta criteria. No therapy had been received by the patients at the time of blood sampling. The study deep-sequenced TCR repertoires of sorted CD4+ and CD8+ blood T cells from severe aplastic anemia patients and healthy subjects. In the USA, patient enrollment took place under clinicaltrials.gov protocols 00001620, 01623167, 00001397, 00071045, 00081523 and 00961064. Ficoll-Paque density gradient centrifugation was used to isolate peripheral blood mononuclear cells. Before DNA was extracted, CD4+ and CD8+ T cells were sorted using either FACS or magnetic beads.

The TCR originated in a human donor with aplastic anemia. Sequenced input: sorted CD4+, CD8+, or CD8+CD57+ T cells (not recorded which) from PBMCs. The rearranged chain carries TRBV15 and TRBJ2-5; the D gene is perhaps TRBD1, from 6 matching bases. The CDR3 has the sequence CATSRGRGEETQYF. The DNA sequence reads TGTGCCACCAGCAGAGGCAGGGGTGAAGAGACCCAGTACTTC.